This T cell receptor (beta chain) was obtained from a study of T cells in Graves' hyperthyroidism and ophthalmopathy. Study background: Staff took peripheral blood when the initial diagnosis was made, before any treatment began.

Regions amplified from RNA transcripts were the TCR beta CDR3 regions. An initial round of RT-PCR targeting the TCR CDR3 relied on the HTBI primer set. TCRdb re-called the multiplex PCR reads with MiXCR, one entry per CDR3 protein. The data hold 800,000 or so distinct CDR3 sequences, with over 35% observed a single time. Remarks on this clonotype: Its antigen is not known.

Findings of the study overall: Ophthalmopathy stood apart from stable hyperthyroidism in a 13 V-J model.

The CDR3 totals 12 residues. Germline V lookup: CDR1 SQVTM, CDR2 ANQGSEA. Trimming removed 7 bases at V and 9 bases at J, with 18 bases between. The specimen sequenced was blood. The chain employs TRBV29-1 and TRBJ2-5; the D is unclear. The receptor comes from a man between 18 and 35 years old with Graves' hyperthyroidism. CDR3: CSAWALSEAQYF. As DNA, the CDR3 is TGCAGCGCTTGGGCCCTCTCCGAGGCCCAGTACTTC.